The 9 T cell receptor beta chains listed next were all sequenced from one sample in a study of regulatory T cells in long-lasting Graves disease. Documented time point: newly diagnosed GD, antithyroid drugs for less than 3 months. Scientists built the TCR library using RNA that was extracted from PBMCs. Sequencing libraries for TCR beta were prepared with iRepertoire HTBI primers and Arm-PCR of CDR3 regions. From the multiplex PCR reads, TCRdb called clonotypes with MiXCR, one entry per CDR3 protein. The sample lists 550,000 to 700,000 distinct CDR3 sequences; more than 15% were seen once. Separately, the same data were catalogued under a study of T cells in Graves' hyperthyroidism and ophthalmopathy.

This specimen consisted of peripheral blood mononuclear cells (PBMCs), obtained at new diagnosis, from a patient treated with antithyroid drugs. The receptors shown here come from a man between 18 and 29 years old with Graves disease.

This clonotype was observed at least ten times. V usage is TRBV20-1 and J usage is TRBJ2-5; TRBD2 is a possible D gene (6 bases). Per germline, CDR1 DFQATT and CDR2 SNEGSKA (reference sequence). CDR3 length equals 14 residues. V lost 7 bases to trimming and J lost 5 bases, with 20 bases between them. CDR3 DNA sequence: TGCAGTGTTCGTAGCGGACCTAAAAGGGAGACCCAGTACTTC. The encoded protein is CSVRSGPKRETQYF.

This clonotype came up a few times. The genes are TRBV7-9 and TRBJ1-5; 7 bases are shared with TRBD1. This CDR3 has 18 amino acids. Germline values: CDR1 SEHNR, CDR2 FQNEAQ (reference sequence). The ends lost 10 bases at V and 0 bases at J; junction bases unmatched: 18. Here the CDR3 DNA reads TGTGCCAAAAGGCCGGGACAGCCCGCCGCCTATAGCAATCAGCCCCAGCATTTT. Residues: CAKRPGQPAAYSNQPQHF.

The J gene is TRBJ1-5, the V gene TRBV7-2, with D tentatively TRBD1 (6 bases). The germline V and J ends were trimmed by 4 bases and 3 bases, with 19 bases remaining between them. The germline V gene has CDR1 SGHTA and CDR2 FQGNSA. This CDR3 contains 17 residues. CDR3 residues: CASSSPRRRGANQPQHF. The DNA of the CDR3 is TGTGCCAGCAGCTCCCCCCGCCGGAGGGGGGCCAATCAGCCCCAGCATTTT.

This clonotype came up a few times. The gene calls are TRBV6-5 and TRBJ2-1; TRBD2 matches at 14 bases. CDR1 MNHEY and CDR2 SVGAGI come from the germline V gene. The CDR3 has 19 amino acids. J lost 6 bases, V lost 4 bases, and 14 bases had no gene match. This CDR3 is CASSSQGRWTSGRFNEQFF. In nucleotides, the CDR3 is TGTGCCAGCAGTTCCCAAGGAAGGTGGACTAGCGGGAGGTTCAATGAGCAGTTCTTC.

This clonotype was recorded a few times. The CDR3 loop is CAWSERGLNTGELFF. The CDR3 nucleotides are TGTGCCTGGAGTGAACGGGGGCTAAACACCGGGGAGCTGTTTTTT. The chain couples TRBV30 to TRBJ2-2; D is perhaps TRBD1 or TRBD2 (6 bases each). The V gene's germline CDR1 is GTSNPN and CDR2 SVGIG (reference sequence). This CDR3 spans 15 amino acids. V was pared by 1 base and J by 2 bases, with 11 bases between.

This clonotype was observed at least ten times. The CDR3 protein is CASSLPGAGANVLTF. CDR3 nucleotides: TGTGCCAGCAGTTTACCCGGAGCCGGGGCCAACGTCCTGACTTTC. The J gene is TRBJ2-6, the V gene TRBV28; D call uncertain. This CDR3 has 15 residues. In germline, CDR1 is MDHEN, CDR2 SYDVKM. Between the trimmed V and J ends, which lost 2 bases and 4 bases, there was a span of 9 bases.

In its sample, this clonotype was seen many times. This sequence joins TRBV5-1 and TRBJ2-7; perhaps TRBD2 as D (7 bases). V lost 4 bases to trimming and J lost 3 bases, with 17 bases between them. This CDR3 contains 15 residues. CDR1 and CDR2 (germline): SGHRS, YFSETQ. The CDR3 sequence is CASSAGSGTIYEQYF. For the CDR3, the DNA is TGCGCCAGCAGCGCGGGGAGCGGGACAATCTACGAGCAGTACTTC.

Regarding this clonotype: A junction end diverges from the germline sequence, so it may reflect a read error. The chain links TRBV10-3 to TRBJ2-2; possibly TRBD2 for D (5 bases). This CDR3 is built from 18 residues. Looked up from germline, CDR1 is ENHRY and CDR2 is SYGVKD. The CDR3 DNA follows: TGTGCCATCAGTGATTCCGTTCCCCGTCTTGAGAACACCGGGGAGCTGTCTTTT. Amino acid sequence: CAISDSVPRLENTGELSF.

This clonotype has just a few counts. This chain links TRBV30 with TRBJ2-4; D is possibly TRBD1 or TRBD2 (6 bases each). V lost 0 bases and J 4 bases, leaving 16 bases between the germline ends. The germline CDR1 and CDR2 sequences are GTSNPN and SVGIG (reference sequence). The CDR3 length is 16 residues. CDR3 sequence reads: CAWSVRIRGLKNIQYF. CDR3 bases: TGTGCCTGGAGTGTACGTATCAGGGGACTGAAAAACATTCAGTACTTC.